The following is a T cell receptor (beta chain) sequence with its context. Its matching antigen is unknown. This sample stems from a study of identical twins. Trimming stripped 6 bases from V and 0 bases from J, with 14 bases between. This CDR3 has 15 residues. Study outcomes and limitations: Out-of-frame alpha sequences shared by twins were enriched for low generation probability.

TCRdb reprocessed the 5' RACE reads with MiXCR, giving one entry per CDR3 protein. The sample has some 1,600,000 distinct CDR3 sequences, roughly 35% seen once. Sequenced sample: cord blood. The TCR was taken from a newborn girl in good health. The rearrangement links TRBV12-3 or TRBV12-4 to TRBJ1-1; D possibly corresponds to TRBD1 (6 bases). Written as DNA, the CDR3 is TGTGCCAGCAGGGGGGGGGGCGGACTGAACACTGAAGCTTTCTTT. Amino acid sequence: CASRGGGGLNTEAFF.